This TCR beta chain was sequenced in a study of blood T cell repertoires in COVID-19. Sequenced by immunoSEQ multiplex PCR; TCRdb stores in-frame clones only, minus some. This sample has fewer than 200,000 clones, with roughly nine tenths found just once. CDR1 and CDR2 from the germline V gene are SGHTA and FQGTGA. V lost 0 bases, J lost 8 bases, and 13 bases lay in between. There are 14 residues in the CDR3. This clone was seen once. Input material: peripheral blood. V usage is TRBV7-3 and J usage is TRBJ1-2; D is undetermined. The sequence derives from a man aged 65-85 years with active or convalescent COVID-19. DNA of the CDR3: TGTGCCAGCAGCTTAACGGCTCGGGGTACCGGCTACACCTTC. Encoded protein: CASSLTARGTGYTF.